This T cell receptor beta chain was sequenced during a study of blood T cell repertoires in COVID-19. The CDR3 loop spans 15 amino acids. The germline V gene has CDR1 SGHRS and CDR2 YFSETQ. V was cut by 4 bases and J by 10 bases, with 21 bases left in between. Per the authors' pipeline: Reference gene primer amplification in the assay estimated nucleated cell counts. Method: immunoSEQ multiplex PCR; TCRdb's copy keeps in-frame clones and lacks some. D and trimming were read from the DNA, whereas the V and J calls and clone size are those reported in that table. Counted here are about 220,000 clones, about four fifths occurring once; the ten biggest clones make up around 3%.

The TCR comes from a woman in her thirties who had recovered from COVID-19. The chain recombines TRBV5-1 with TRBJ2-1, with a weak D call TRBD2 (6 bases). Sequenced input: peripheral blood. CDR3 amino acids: CASSALTSTLNEQFF. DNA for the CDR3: TGCGCCAGCAGCGCCCTAACTAGCACCCTCAACGAGCAGTTCTTC.